The clone carrying this TCR beta chain was counted at least ten times. The antigen remains undetermined. Use was made of roughly 910,000 CD4+ or CD8+ T cells in sorted libraries. This sample is part of a study of neurological immune-mediated disorders. From 15-18 subjects, every sequencing run obtained over 160 million TCR-beta sequences. One entry per CDR3 protein results from TCRdb running MiXCR on the 5' RACE reads. The sample contains roughly 52,000 distinct CDR3 sequences, 3% to 4.5% of which appear only once. Broader study findings: Neither clinical nor MRI features showed any association with the multiple sclerosis repertoire cluster, and the authors stated that larger cohorts are needed.

Germline V gene data show CDR1 as SGHTA and CDR2 as FQGNSA. The V end lost 8 bases, the J end lost 0 bases, and 16 bases lay between the germline ends. This CDR3 spans 16 amino acids. The specimen was CD4+ T cells from blood. The TCR sequence derives from a woman aged 40 to 50 with multiple sclerosis. V and J are TRBV7-2 and TRBJ2-2; the D is unclear. The CDR3 sequence is CASAPYRQANTGELFF. Here the CDR3 DNA reads TGTGCCAGCGCCCCCTATAGGCAGGCGAACACCGGGGAGCTGTTTTTT.